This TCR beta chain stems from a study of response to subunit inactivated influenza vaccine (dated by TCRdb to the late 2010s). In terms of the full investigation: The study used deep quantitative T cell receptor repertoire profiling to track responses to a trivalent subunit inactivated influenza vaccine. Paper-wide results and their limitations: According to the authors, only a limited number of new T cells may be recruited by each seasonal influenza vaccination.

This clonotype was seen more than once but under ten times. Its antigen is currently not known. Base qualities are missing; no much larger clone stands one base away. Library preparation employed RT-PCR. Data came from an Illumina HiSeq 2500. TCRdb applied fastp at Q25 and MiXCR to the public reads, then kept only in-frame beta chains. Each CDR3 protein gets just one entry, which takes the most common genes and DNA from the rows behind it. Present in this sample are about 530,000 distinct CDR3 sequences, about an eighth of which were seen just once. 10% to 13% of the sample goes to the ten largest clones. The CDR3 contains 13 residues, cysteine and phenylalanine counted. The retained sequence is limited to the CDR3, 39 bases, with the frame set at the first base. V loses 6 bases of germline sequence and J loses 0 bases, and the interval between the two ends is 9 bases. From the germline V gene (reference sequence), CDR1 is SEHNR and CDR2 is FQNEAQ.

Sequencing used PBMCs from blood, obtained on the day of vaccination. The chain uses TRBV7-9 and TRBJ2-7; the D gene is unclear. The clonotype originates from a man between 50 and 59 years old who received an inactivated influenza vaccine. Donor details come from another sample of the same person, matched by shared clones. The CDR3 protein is CASRLLDSYEQYF. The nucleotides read TGTGCCAGCAGATTATTGGACTCCTACGAGCAGTACTTC.